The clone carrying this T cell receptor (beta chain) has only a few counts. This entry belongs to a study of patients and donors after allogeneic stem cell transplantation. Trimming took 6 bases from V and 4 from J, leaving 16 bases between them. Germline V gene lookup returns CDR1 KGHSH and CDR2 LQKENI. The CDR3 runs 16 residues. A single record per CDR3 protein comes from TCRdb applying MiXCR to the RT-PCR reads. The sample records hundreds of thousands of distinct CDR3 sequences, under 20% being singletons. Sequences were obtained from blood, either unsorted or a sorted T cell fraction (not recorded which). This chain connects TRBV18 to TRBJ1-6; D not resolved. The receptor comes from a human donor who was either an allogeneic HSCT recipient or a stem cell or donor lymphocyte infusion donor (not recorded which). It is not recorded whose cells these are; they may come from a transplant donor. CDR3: CASSPNSQDYNSPLHF. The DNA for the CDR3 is TGTGCCAGCTCTCCTAATAGTCAAGATTATAATTCACCCCTCCACTTT.